What follows is one T cell receptor beta chain and its context. In the original processing: Counts of nucleated cells, estimated from reference gene primer amplification, were obtained. Assay used: immunoSEQ multiplex PCR; TCRdb lists only in-frame clones, some missing. V, J and clone size are those of that table, while D and trimming were read from the DNA. Here the sample spans around 190,000 clones, about four fifths being singletons. Trimming took 4 bases from V and 5 from J, leaving 18 bases between them. Per the germline V gene, CDR1 is SGHRS and CDR2 is YFSETQ. This CDR3 contains 16 residues. These data are taken from a study of blood T cell repertoires in COVID-19. On the study more broadly: Donors in the United States, Italy and Spain gave samples during acute or convalescent COVID-19. T cells, B-cell-depleted T cells, or PBMCs supplied cDNA or gDNA.

The V call is TRBV5-1, the J call TRBJ1-4; tentatively, D is TRBD1 (5 bases). The receptor was isolated from a man between 70 and 80 years old with active or convalescent COVID-19. Sequences were obtained from peripheral blood. The CDR3 nucleotides read TGCGCCAGCAGCCTGCTGATGAGCGGGGGAAATGAAAAACTGTTTTTT. Its translation: CASSLLMSGGNEKLFF.